The 16 T cell receptor beta chains below come from one sample, sequenced in a study of beta chain features in type 1 diabetes. Every bit of the isolated RNA underwent reverse transcription, so sequencing read expressed TCRB transcripts. Clones were sequenced by immunoSEQ multiplex PCR, and TCRdb holds only the in-frame ones, with some missing. The data show about 42,000 clones, with 50% seen just once and 0.25% to 0.3% held by the top ten. The sample was stem cell memory CD4+ T cells from blood. Receptor source: a woman aged 25 to 45 in good health.

This chain links TRBV4-3 with TRBJ2-1; 15 bases agree with TRBD2. There are 19 residues in the CDR3. The germline V gene has CDR1 LGHNA and CDR2 YSLEER. Losses at the gene ends were 1 base for V and 4 bases for J; bases not matched to a gene: 8. The CDR3 spells CASSQVPGLAGGQYNEQFF. The CDR3, as DNA: TGCGCCAGCAGCCAAGTCCCGGGACTAGCGGGAGGCCAATACAATGAGCAGTTCTTC.

This rearrangement joins TRBV7-6 to TRBJ2-2; possible D gene TRBD1, 6 bases. V was clipped by 1 base and J by 1 base, with 10 bases between them. CDR1 is SGHVS, CDR2 FNYEAQ, per germline. This CDR3 is 16 amino acids long. CDR3 amino acids: CASSLGGRGNTGELFF. CDR3 bases: TGTGCCAGCAGCTTAGGCGGCAGGGGGAACACCGGGGAGCTGTTTTTT.

This chain joins TRBV7-3 and TRBJ2-3; 12 bases map to TRBD2. V was pared by 5 bases and J by 1 base, with 10 bases of the junction left unmatched. The CDR3 totals 18 residues. The V gene's germline CDR1 is SGHTA and CDR2 FQGTGA. The CDR3 loop reads CASSPSSRLAGGTDTQYF. The CDR3, as DNA: TGTGCCAGCAGCCCGAGTTCCCGACTAGCGGGAGGCACAGATACGCAGTATTTT.

The rearrangement links TRBV2 to TRBJ2-1; 10 bases map to TRBD2. CDR1 is SNHLY and CDR2 is FYNNEI in the germline V gene. After removal of 7 bases from V and 0 bases from J, the junction contained 12 bases not matched to a gene. The CDR3 extends over 18 amino acids. CDR3 coding DNA: TGTGCCAGCACGCTCCAAAGAGCTAGCGGGAGCTCCTACAATGAGCAGTTCTTC. This gives the protein CASTLQRASGSSYNEQFF. Using reference TRBV2 and TRBJ2-1 for the parts outside the CDR3, the full variable domain is EPEVTQTPSHQVTQMGQEVILRCVPISNHLYFYWYRQILGQKVEFLVSFYNNEISEKSEIFDDQFSVERPDGSNFTLKIRSTKLEDSAMYFCASTLQRASGSSYNEQFFGPGTRLTVL.

This clone was found a few times. The chain carries TRBV19 and TRBJ2-5, with 7 bases identical to TRBD2. CDR1 and CDR2 (germline): LNHDA, SQIVND (reference sequence). This CDR3 comprises 15 residues. V shed 5 bases, J shed 2 bases, and the junction held 8 bases outside the gene matches. CDR3 DNA sequence: TGTGCCAGTAGTGCCGTAGCGGGTAATCAAGAGACCCAGTACTTC. This encodes CASSAVAGNQETQYF.

There are a few counts of this clone. The genes are TRBV7-2 and TRBJ2-7; 10 nucleotides align to TRBD1. This CDR3 has 15 residues. Germline V gene lookup returns CDR1 SGHTA and CDR2 FQGNSA. The junction had 6 bases not matched to a gene; V was cut back by 5 bases and J by 2 bases. CDR3 sequence reads: CASSPTGTGAYEQYF. CDR3 nucleotides: TGTGCCAGCAGCCCCACCGGGACAGGGGCCTACGAGCAGTACTTC.

This chain uses TRBV14 with TRBJ2-2; possibly TRBD1 for D (6 bases). V gave up 3 bases and J gave up 2 bases, with 10 bases separating them. The CDR3 runs to 15 residues. Germline V lookup: CDR1 SGHDN, CDR2 FVKESK. Here the CDR3 DNA reads TGTGCCAGCAGCCAGGGACACTATAACACCGGGGAGCTGTTTTTT. It encodes CASSQGHYNTGELFF.

This clone was seen a handful of times. The V and J genes are TRBV7-3 and TRBJ2-5, with TRBD2 as a possible D gene (6 bases). With 2 bases removed from V and 3 bases from J, the gap between germline ends came to 7 bases. The V gene's germline CDR1 is SGHTA and CDR2 FQGTGA. The CDR3 is 13 residues long. The CDR3 reads CASSLGLKETQYF. CDR3 nucleotides: TGTGCCAGCAGCTTAGGACTAAAAGAGACCCAGTACTTC.

This clone was detected a few times. The chain uses TRBV7-2 and TRBJ1-2; D uncertain. The CDR3 has 15 residues. V was shortened by 4 bases and J by 0 bases, with 12 bases between the two germline ends. Per the germline V gene, CDR1 is SGHTA and CDR2 is FQGNSA. CDR3 protein: CASSSRRAANYGYTF. The CDR3 coding sequence is TGTGCCAGCAGCTCCCGGAGGGCTGCTAACTATGGCTACACCTTC.

This clone has more than one count but fewer than ten. The CDR3 loop reads CASSPTTGDYGYTF. CDR3 sequence (DNA): TGTGCCAGCTCACCCACCACAGGGGACTATGGCTACACCTTC. This chain joins TRBV18 and TRBJ1-2; 7 bases line up with TRBD1. The CDR3 is 14 residues long. J lost 3 bases, V lost 3 bases, and 4 bases had no gene match. Germline-derived CDR1 and CDR2 are KGHSH and LQKENI. Complete variable domain (other parts from reference TRBV18 and TRBJ1-2): NAGVMQNPRHLVRRRGQEARLRCSPMKGHSHVYWYRQLPEEGLKFMVYLQKENIIDESGMPKERFSAEFPKEGPSILRIQQVVRGDSAAYFCASSPTTGDYGYTFGSGTRLTVV.

The V and J genes are TRBV30 and TRBJ2-3; a possible D gene is TRBD2 (5 bases). Germline CDR1 and CDR2: GTSNPN and SVGIG (reference sequence). V dropped 0 bases and J dropped 6 bases, with 7 bases sitting between them. CDR3 length: 12 residues. The CDR3 loop is CAWSVSGDTQYF. The CDR3 region has the DNA TGTGCCTGGAGTGTATCGGGGGATACGCAGTATTTT.

A few counts support this clone. The chain couples TRBV5-6 to TRBJ2-1, with TRBD1 matching over 7 bases. This CDR3 has 14 residues. Germline V gene data show CDR1 as SGHDT and CDR2 as YYEEEE. The ends lost 5 bases at V and 7 bases at J; junction bases unmatched: 9. The CDR3 here is CASRRQGHGNEQFF. The CDR3 nucleotides are TGTGCCAGCAGACGACAGGGTCATGGGAATGAGCAGTTCTTC. The full variable domain, its missing parts supplied by reference TRBV5-6 and TRBJ2-1, is DAGVTQSPTHLIKTRGQQVTLRCSPKSGHDTVSWYQQALGQGPQFIFQYYEEEERQRGNFPDRFSGHQFPNYSSELNVNALLLGDSALYLCASRRQGHGNEQFFGPGTRLTVL.

This chain links TRBV9 with TRBJ1-2; perhaps TRBD1 as D (5 bases). This CDR3 is 17 amino acids long. V lost 3 bases, J lost 0 bases, and 18 bases lay in between. Germline CDR1 is SGDLS and CDR2 is YYNGEE. The CDR3 nucleotides read TGTGCCAGCAGCGCCTTGGACATCCCAATAGCTAACTATGGCTACACCTTC. It codes for CASSALDIPIANYGYTF. The full variable domain, rest sourced from reference TRBV9 and TRBJ1-2, is DSGVTQTPKHLITATGQRVTLRCSPRSGDLSVYWYQQSLDQGLQFLIQYYNGEERAKGNILERFSAQQFPDLHSELNLSSLELGDSALYFCASSALDIPIANYGYTFGSGTRLTVV.

This chain links TRBV28 with TRBJ2-2, with 7 bases identical to TRBD1. J gave up 1 base and V 0 bases, and 2 bases lay outside the gene matches. Germline V lookup: CDR1 MDHEN, CDR2 SYDVKM. This CDR3 comprises 16 residues. The CDR3 DNA sequence: TGTGCCAGCAGTTTATGGGCAGGGGGGAACACCGGGGAGCTGTTTTTT. Translating gives CASSLWAGGNTGELFF.

There are a few counts of this clone. The gene calls are TRBV28 and TRBJ1-2, with TRBD1 matching 7 bases. Trimming cost V 2 bases and J 4 bases; bases outside gene matches: 7. Germline CDR1 and CDR2: MDHEN and SYDVKM. The CDR3 extends over 15 amino acids. The CDR3 DNA is TGTGCCAGCAGTTTACCTTCCAGGGGGTCCTATGGCTACACCTTC. Translating it yields CASSLPSRGSYGYTF.

V is TRBV6-1 and J is TRBJ1-5; a weak D match, TRBD1 (6 bases). CDR1 is MNHNS, CDR2 SASEGT, per germline. V was pared by 5 bases and J by 5 bases, with 13 bases between. This CDR3 contains 14 residues. CDR3 in DNA: TGTGCCAGCAGTCCCCGGACAGCGGATCAGCCCCAGCATTTT. Its translation is CASSPRTADQPQHF.